This section outlines one T cell receptor (beta chain) sequence together with its context. The record originates from a study of cytomegalovirus exposure and HLA in healthy donors. TCRdb's table, derived via immunoSEQ multiplex PCR, lists solely in-frame clones and lacks some. Found here are approximately 270,000 clones, 85% to 90% of them singletons; the top ten hold more than 0.35%. The clonotype comes from a woman aged 18-30 years in good health and CMV-seronegative. Material for sequencing was PBMCs.

CDR3 bases: TGTGCCAGCAGCTTGGCGGGGTTCATGAACACTGAAGCTTTCTTT. This encodes CASSLAGFMNTEAFF. The chain is built from TRBV5-4 and TRBJ1-1; D unresolved. The CDR3 has 15 residues. V was trimmed by 0 bases and J by 0 bases, leaving 9 bases between them. The V gene's germline CDR1 is SGHNT and CDR2 YYREEE (reference sequence).